These 18 T cell receptor beta chains share one sample of origin, sequenced in a study of T cells in Graves' hyperthyroidism and ophthalmopathy. TCR beta CDR3 region amplification was performed from RNA transcripts. HTBI primers were used for first-round RT-PCR of the TCR CDR3. TCRdb analysed the multiplex PCR reads with MiXCR anew, one entry per CDR3 protein. Of 300,000 to 500,000 distinct CDR3 sequences listed, more than 13% are singletons. Sample: blood. These receptors came from a man in his forties or fifties with Graves' ophthalmopathy.

DNA of the CDR3: TGTGCCACCAGTGACCGGACAGGGCTTGTTTCCGGGGAGCTGTTTTTT. Translating gives CATSDRTGLVSGELFF. J is TRBJ2-2 and V is TRBV24-1; 8 nucleotides line up with TRBD1. CDR1 is KGHDR and CDR2 is SFDVKD in the germline V gene. J gave up 6 bases and V 4 bases, and 9 bases lay outside the gene matches. The CDR3 spans 16 residues.

Many counts were recorded for this clonotype. V usage is TRBV9 and J usage is TRBJ2-7; TRBD1 matches at 10 bases. V lost 4 bases to trimming and J lost 5 bases; unmatched junction nucleotides: 6. The germline gives CDR1 SGDLS, CDR2 YYNGEE. This CDR3 has 14 residues. CDR3 amino acids: CASSTGTGEHEQYF. CDR3 in DNA: TGTGCCAGCAGCACCGGGACAGGGGAACACGAGCAGTACTTC.

This clonotype was seen many times. The chain is built from TRBV13 and TRBJ2-1; D tentatively reads TRBD1 or TRBD2 (5 bases each). This CDR3 spans 15 amino acids. V dropped 5 bases and J dropped 0 bases, with 11 bases sitting between them. The germline CDR1 and CDR2 sequences are PRHDT and FYEKMQ (reference sequence). CDR3 coding DNA: TGTGCCAGCAGCAGAGGGGTTAGCTCCTACAATGAGCAGTTCTTC. As protein: CASSRGVSSYNEQFF.

This clonotype was recorded at least ten times. The CDR3 loop is CATSRDSASSYEQYF. CDR3 nucleotide sequence: TGTGCCACCAGCAGAGACAGCGCGAGCTCCTACGAGCAGTACTTC. The chain has TRBV15 and TRBJ2-7; D is unclear. The V end lost 0 bases, the J end lost 0 bases, and 9 bases lay between the germline ends. The CDR3 has 15 residues. Germline CDR1 and CDR2: LNHNV and YYDKDF (reference sequence).

Only a few counts were recorded for this clonotype. The chain is built from TRBV9 and TRBJ2-5, with D possibly being TRBD2 (6 bases). V lost 3 bases and J 0 bases, leaving 12 bases between the germline ends. Germline V gene sequence: CDR1 SGDLS, CDR2 YYNGEE. The CDR3 is 15 amino acids. The CDR3 reads CASSEGGNHQETQYF. The CDR3 coding sequence is TGTGCCAGCAGCGAGGGCGGGAACCACCAAGAGACCCAGTACTTC.

Many counts were recorded for this clonotype. The chain couples TRBV7-8 to TRBJ2-5; either TRBD1 or TRBD2 may supply D (5 bases each). The CDR3 is made up of 13 amino acids. Germline CDR1 and CDR2: SGHVS and FQNEAQ. V was cut by 3 bases and J by 4 bases, with 9 bases left in between. CDR3 region: CASSFTGGETQYF. The CDR3 bases are TGTGCCAGCAGCTTCACAGGAGGAGAGACCCAGTACTTC.

This clonotype was picked up a small number of times. A much larger clone differs by one base, so this may be a read error. The J gene is TRBJ2-7, the V gene TRBV6-1; TRBD2 matches at 10 bases. The V and J ends lost 6 bases and 0 bases, in that order; junction bases with no gene match: 2. Looked up from germline, CDR1 is MNHNS and CDR2 is SASEGT. The CDR3 is 14 amino acids. The chain's CDR3 is CASRWTSGSYEQYF. CDR3 bases: TGTGCCAGCAGATGGACTAGCGGCTCCTACGAGCAGTACTTC.

The V gene is TRBV20-1, the J gene TRBJ1-5; D not resolved. The CDR3 has 18 residues. Germline V gene data show CDR1 as DFQATT and CDR2 as SNEGSKA (reference sequence). Trimming pared 6 bases from V and 0 bases from J, leaving 24 bases between. The CDR3 nucleotides are TGCAGTGCCGGATTAACAGCGCAGTCTTCTGATAGCAATCAGCCCCAGCATTTT. This sequence encodes CSAGLTAQSSDSNQPQHF.

This clonotype was recorded a few times. The V gene is TRBV20-1, the J gene TRBJ2-7, with D unresolved. The CDR3 sequence is 12 residues long. CDR1 and CDR2 from the germline V gene are DFQATT and SNEGSKA (reference sequence). Trimming took off 6 bases at V and 5 bases at J, with 14 bases between the two ends. CDR3 DNA: TGCAGTGCCCATGATTCTATCCACGAGCAGTACTTC. Encoded protein: CSAHDSIHEQYF.

J is TRBJ1-5 and V is TRBV10-3; D not resolved. Germline values: CDR1 ENHRY, CDR2 SYGVKD. The CDR3 contains 13 residues. V was clipped by 8 bases and J by 6 bases, with 14 bases between them. The DNA of the CDR3 is TGTGCCATCGCGGGAGTATCGGGTCAGCCCCAGCATTTT. It codes for CAIAGVSGQPQHF.

This clonotype was seen only a few times. The J gene is TRBJ2-3, the V gene TRBV18; D may correspond to TRBD1 or TRBD2 (5 bases each). This CDR3 is 18 amino acids long. Germline V gene sequence: CDR1 KGHSH, CDR2 LQKENI. V lost 2 bases to trimming and J lost 2 bases, with 20 bases between them. The CDR3: CASSPILRGARVTDTQYF. The DNA for the CDR3 is TGTGCCAGCTCACCAATTCTAAGAGGGGCCCGAGTCACAGATACGCAGTATTTT.

The table lists this clonotype with a few counts. This chain joins TRBV6-5 and TRBJ1-4; D uncertain. CDR3 length: 13 residues. The germline gives CDR1 MNHEY, CDR2 SVGAGI. Trimming shortened V by 0 bases and J by 8 bases, and 7 bases separated the two germline ends. CDR3 residues: CASSYSGLEKLFF. The CDR3 DNA follows: TGTGCCAGCAGTTACTCTGGGCTGGAAAAACTGTTTTTT.

This clonotype was recorded many times. The chain is built from TRBV12-3 or TRBV12-4 and TRBJ1-1; no definite D call. The CDR3 runs 12 residues. The ends were cut back, 7 bases at V and 10 bases at J, with 16 bases in the middle. The CDR3 here is CASIAQLSRAFF. In DNA, the CDR3 is TGTGCCAGCATAGCCCAACTGAGTAGAGCTTTCTTT.

This clonotype was found many times. This chain joins TRBV7-9 and TRBJ2-7; D is possibly TRBD1 (6 bases). Germline V lookup: CDR1 SEHNR, CDR2 FQNEAQ (reference sequence). V lost 5 bases and J lost 3, with 14 bases in between. The CDR3 contains 14 residues. The CDR3 loop is CASSPRDTFYEQYF. CDR3 nucleotide sequence: TGTGCCAGCAGCCCCCGGGACACATTCTACGAGCAGTACTTC.

This clonotype showed up just a few times. The V call is TRBV6-2 or TRBV6-3, the J call TRBJ2-2, with D perhaps TRBD1 or TRBD2 (5 bases each). Trimming removed 6 bases at V and 8 bases at J, with 19 bases between. The CDR3 length is 15 residues. Germline CDR1 MNHEY, CDR2 SVGEGT. The CDR3 DNA is TGTGCCAGCAGCCCGGGACGAAGGATAATAGGGGAGCTGTTTTTT. It translates to CASSPGRRIIGELFF.

The V gene is TRBV19, the J gene TRBJ2-1, with 8 bases fitting TRBD2. Looked up from germline, CDR1 is LNHDA and CDR2 is SQIVND (reference sequence). The CDR3 contains 16 residues. Losses at the gene ends were 5 bases for V and 2 bases for J; bases not matched to a gene: 8. The chain's CDR3 is CASSPLSGRAYNEQFF. CDR3 coding DNA: TGTGCCAGTAGTCCGCTTTCCGGGAGGGCCTACAATGAGCAGTTCTTC.

This clonotype showed up many times. This rearrangement joins TRBV20-1 to TRBJ2-1; D is unclear. This CDR3 has 13 amino acids. V was trimmed by 5 bases and J by 8 bases, leaving 16 bases between them. The germline CDR1 and CDR2 sequences are DFQATT and SNEGSKA (reference sequence). CDR3 sequence (DNA): TGCAGTGCTCCCCGATCTAGTGGGGATGAGCAGTTCTTC. Its protein product is CSAPRSSGDEQFF.

This clonotype occurred many times. CDR3 sequence reads: CASSPGGPNTEAFF. DNA for the CDR3: TGTGCCAGCAGTCCAGGGGGTCCCAACACTGAAGCTTTCTTT. The gene calls are TRBV2 and TRBJ1-1, with 7 bases matching TRBD1. V was clipped by 5 bases and J by 2 bases; unmatched bases: 5. CDR3 length: 14 amino acids. CDR1 is SNHLY, CDR2 FYNNEI, per germline.